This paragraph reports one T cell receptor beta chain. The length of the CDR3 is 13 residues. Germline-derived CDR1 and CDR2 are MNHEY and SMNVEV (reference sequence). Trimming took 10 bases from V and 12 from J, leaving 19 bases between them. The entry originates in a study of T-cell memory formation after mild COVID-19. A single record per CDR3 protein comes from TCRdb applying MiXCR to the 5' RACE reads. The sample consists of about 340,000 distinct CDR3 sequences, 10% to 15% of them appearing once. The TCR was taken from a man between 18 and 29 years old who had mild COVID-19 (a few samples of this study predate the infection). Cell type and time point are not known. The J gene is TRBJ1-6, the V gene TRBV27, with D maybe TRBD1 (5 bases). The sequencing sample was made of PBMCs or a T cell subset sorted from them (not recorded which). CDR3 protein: CATASLGAGPLHF. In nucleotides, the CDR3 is TGTGCCACCGCGTCCTTAGGGGCGGGACCCCTCCACTTT.